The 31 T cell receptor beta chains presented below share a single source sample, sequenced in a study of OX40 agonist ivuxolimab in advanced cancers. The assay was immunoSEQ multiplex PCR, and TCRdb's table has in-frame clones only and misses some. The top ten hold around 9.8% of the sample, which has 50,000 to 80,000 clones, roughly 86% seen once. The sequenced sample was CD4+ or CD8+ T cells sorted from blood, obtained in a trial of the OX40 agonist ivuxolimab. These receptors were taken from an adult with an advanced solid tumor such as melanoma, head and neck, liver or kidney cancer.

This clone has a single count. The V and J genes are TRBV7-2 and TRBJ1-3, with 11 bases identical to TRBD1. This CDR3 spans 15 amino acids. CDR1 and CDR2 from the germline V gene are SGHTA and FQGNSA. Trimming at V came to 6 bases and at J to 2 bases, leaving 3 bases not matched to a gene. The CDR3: CASSPDRGPGNTIYF. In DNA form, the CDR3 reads TGTGCCAGCAGTCCGGACAGGGGGCCTGGAAACACCATATATTTT.

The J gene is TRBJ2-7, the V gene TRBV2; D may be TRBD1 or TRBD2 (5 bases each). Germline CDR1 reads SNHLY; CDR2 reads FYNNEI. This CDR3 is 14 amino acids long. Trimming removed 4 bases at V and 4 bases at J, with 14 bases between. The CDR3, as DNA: TGTGCCAGCAGTGGCCCGGGACGGAATTACGAGCAGTACTTC. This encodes CASSGPGRNYEQYF. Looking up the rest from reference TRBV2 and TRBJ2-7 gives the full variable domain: EPEVTQTPSHQVTQMGQEVILRCVPISNHLYFYWYRQILGQKVEFLVSFYNNEISEKSEIFDDQFSVERPDGSNFTLKIRSTKLEDSAMYFCASSGPGRNYEQYFGPGTRLTVT.

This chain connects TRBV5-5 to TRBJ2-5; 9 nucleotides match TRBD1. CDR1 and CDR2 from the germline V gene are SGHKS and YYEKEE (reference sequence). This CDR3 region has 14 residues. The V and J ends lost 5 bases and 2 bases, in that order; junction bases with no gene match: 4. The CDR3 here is CASRRGTGQETQYF. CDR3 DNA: TGTGCCAGCAGACGCGGGACAGGGCAAGAGACCCAGTACTTC.

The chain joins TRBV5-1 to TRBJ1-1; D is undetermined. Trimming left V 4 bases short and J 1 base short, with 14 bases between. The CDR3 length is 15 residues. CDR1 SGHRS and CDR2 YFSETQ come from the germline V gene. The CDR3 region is CASSPVSVGNTEAFF. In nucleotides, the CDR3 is TGCGCCAGCAGCCCTGTTTCCGTTGGGAACACTGAAGCTTTCTTT.

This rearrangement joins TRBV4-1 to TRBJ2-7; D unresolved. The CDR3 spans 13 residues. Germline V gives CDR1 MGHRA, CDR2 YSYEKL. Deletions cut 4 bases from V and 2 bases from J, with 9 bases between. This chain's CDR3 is CASSRTDTYEQYF. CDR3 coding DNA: TGCGCCAGCAGCCGGACCGATACCTACGAGCAGTACTTC.

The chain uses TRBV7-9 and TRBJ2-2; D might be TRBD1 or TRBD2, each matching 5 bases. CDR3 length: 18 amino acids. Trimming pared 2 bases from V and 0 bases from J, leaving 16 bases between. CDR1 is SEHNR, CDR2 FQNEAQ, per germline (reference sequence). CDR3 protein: CASSLPGNRQPNTGELFF. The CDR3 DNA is TGTGCCAGCAGCTTACCCGGGAACAGACAGCCGAACACCGGGGAGCTGTTTTTT. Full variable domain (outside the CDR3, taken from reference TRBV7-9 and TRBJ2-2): DTGVSQNPRHKITKRGQNVTFRCDPISEHNRLYWYRQTLGQGPEFLTYFQNEAQLEKSRLLSDRFSAERPKGSFSTLEIQRTEQGDSAMYLCASSLPGNRQPNTGELFFGEGSRLTVL.

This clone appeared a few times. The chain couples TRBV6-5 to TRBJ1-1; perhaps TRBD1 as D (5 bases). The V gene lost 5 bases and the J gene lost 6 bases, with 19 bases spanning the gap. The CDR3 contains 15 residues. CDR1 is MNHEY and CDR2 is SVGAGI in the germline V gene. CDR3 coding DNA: TGTGCCAGCAGTAAGAGTCAGGGCAGTTCGGCTGAAGCTTTCTTT. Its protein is CASSKSQGSSAEAFF.

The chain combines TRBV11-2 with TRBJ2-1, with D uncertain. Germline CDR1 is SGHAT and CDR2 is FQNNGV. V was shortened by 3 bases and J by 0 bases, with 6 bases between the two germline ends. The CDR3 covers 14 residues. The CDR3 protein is CASSFGSSYNEQFF. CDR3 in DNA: TGTGCCAGCAGCTTCGGTTCCTCCTACAATGAGCAGTTCTTC.

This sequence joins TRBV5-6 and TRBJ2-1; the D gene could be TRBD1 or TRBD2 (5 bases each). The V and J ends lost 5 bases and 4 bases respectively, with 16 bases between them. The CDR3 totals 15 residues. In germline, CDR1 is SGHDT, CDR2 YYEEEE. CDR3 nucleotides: TGTGCCAGCAGTGCGGCGACGGGGCTATACAATGAGCAGTTCTTC. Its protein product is CASSAATGLYNEQFF.

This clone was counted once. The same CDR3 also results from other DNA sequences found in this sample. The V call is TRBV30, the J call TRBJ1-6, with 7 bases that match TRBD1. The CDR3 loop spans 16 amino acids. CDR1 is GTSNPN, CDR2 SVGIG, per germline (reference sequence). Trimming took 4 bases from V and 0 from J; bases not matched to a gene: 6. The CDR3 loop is CAWTGGASSYNSPLHF. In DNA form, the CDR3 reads TGTGCCTGGACAGGGGGAGCGAGCTCCTATAATTCACCCCTCCACTTT.

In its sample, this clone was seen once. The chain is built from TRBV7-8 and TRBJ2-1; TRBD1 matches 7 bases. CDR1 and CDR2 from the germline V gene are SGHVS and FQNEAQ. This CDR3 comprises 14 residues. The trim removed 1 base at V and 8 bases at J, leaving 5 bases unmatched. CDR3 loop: CASSLGRQGHEQFF. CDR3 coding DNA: TGTGCCAGCAGCTTAGGTCGACAGGGCCATGAGCAGTTCTTC. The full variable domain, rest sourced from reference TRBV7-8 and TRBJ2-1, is GAGVSQSPRYKVAKRGQDVALRCDPISGHVSLFWYQQALGQGPEFLTYFQNEAQLDKSGLPSDRFFAERPEGSVSTLKIQRTQQEDSAVYLCASSLGRQGHEQFFGPGTRLTVL.

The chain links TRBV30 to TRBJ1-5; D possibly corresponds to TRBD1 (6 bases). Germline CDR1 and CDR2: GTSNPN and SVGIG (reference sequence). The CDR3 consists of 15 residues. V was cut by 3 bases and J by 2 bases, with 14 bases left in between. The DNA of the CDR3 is TGTGCCTGGAGCACACAGGGAACGGGCAATCAGCCCCAGCATTTT. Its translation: CAWSTQGTGNQPQHF.

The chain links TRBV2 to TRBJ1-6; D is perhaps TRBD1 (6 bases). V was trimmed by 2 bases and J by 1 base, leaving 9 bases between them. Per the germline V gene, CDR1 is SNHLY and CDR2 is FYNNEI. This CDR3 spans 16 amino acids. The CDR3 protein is CASSERGGSYNSPLHF. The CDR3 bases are TGTGCCAGCAGTGAAAGGGGGGGTTCCTATAATTCACCCCTCCACTTT.

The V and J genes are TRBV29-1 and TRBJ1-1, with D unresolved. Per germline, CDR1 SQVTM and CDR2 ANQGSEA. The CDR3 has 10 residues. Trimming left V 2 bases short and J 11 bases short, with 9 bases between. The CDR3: CSVETGNAFF. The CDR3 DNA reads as TGCAGCGTTGAAACCGGTAACGCTTTCTTT.

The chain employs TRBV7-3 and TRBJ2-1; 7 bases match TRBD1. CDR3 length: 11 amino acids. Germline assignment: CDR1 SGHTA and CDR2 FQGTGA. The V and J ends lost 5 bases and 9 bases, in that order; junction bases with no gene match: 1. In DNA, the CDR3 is TGTGCCAGCAGCCCAGGGGGTGAGCAGTTCTTC. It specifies CASSPGGEQFF.

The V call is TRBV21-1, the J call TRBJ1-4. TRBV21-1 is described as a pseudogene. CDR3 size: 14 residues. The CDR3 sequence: CASRHWATNEKLFF. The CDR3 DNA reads TGTGCCAGCAGGCACTGGGCAACTAATGAAAAACTGTTTTTT.

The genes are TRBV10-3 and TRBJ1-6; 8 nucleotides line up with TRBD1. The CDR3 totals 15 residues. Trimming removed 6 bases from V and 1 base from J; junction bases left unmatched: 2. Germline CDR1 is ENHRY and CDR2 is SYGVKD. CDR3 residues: CAISRGQSYNSPLHF. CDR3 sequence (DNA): TGTGCCATCAGCAGGGGGCAGTCCTATAATTCACCCCTCCACTTT.

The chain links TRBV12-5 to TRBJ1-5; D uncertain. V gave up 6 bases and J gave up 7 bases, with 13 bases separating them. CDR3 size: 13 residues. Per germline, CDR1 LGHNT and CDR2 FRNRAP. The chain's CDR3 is CASGLGLGQPQHF. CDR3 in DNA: TGTGCTAGTGGACTTGGGCTTGGGCAGCCCCAGCATTTT.

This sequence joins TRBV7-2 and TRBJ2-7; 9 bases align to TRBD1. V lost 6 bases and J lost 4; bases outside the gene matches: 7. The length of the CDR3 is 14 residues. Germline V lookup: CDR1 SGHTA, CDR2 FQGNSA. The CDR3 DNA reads TGTGCCAGCAGACTCGGACAGGGGTTTTACGAGCAGTACTTC. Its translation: CASRLGQGFYEQYF.

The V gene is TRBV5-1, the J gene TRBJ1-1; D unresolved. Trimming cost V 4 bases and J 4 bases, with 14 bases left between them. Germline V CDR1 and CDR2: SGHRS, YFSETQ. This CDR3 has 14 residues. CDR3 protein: CASSLLSRGTEAFF. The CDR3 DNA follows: TGCGCCAGCAGCCTCCTTTCTCGGGGCACTGAAGCTTTCTTT.

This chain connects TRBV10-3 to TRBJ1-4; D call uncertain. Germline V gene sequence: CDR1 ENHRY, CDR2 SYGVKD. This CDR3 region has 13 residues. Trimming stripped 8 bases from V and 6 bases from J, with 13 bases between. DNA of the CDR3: TGTGCCATCGGGTCGGAACTGGATGAAAAACTGTTTTTT. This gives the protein CAIGSELDEKLFF.

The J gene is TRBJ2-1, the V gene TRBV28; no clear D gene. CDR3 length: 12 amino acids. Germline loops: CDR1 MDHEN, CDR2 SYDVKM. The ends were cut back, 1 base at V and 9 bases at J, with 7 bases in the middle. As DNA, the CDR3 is TGTGCCAGCAGTTTATTTCCCGGTGAGCAGTTCTTC. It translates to CASSLFPGEQFF. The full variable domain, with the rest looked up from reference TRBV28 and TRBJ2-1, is DVKVTQSSRYLVKRTGEKVFLECVQDMDHENMFWYRQDPGLGLRLIYFSYDVKMKEKGDIPEGYSVSREKKERFSLILESASTNQTSMYLCASSLFPGEQFFGPGTRLTVL.

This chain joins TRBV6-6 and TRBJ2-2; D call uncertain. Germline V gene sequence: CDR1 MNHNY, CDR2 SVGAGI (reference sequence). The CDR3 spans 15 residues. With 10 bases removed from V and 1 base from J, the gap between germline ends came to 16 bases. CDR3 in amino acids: CATTSGSVNTGELFF. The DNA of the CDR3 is TGTGCCACCACCTCAGGATCAGTGAACACCGGGGAGCTGTTTTTT.

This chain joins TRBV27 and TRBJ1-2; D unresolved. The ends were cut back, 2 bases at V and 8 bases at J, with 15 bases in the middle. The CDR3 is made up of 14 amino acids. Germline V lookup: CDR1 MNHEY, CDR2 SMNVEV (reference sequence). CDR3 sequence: CASSLRYGKSGYTF. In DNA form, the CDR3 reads TGTGCCAGCAGTTTAAGATATGGGAAAAGCGGCTACACCTTC.

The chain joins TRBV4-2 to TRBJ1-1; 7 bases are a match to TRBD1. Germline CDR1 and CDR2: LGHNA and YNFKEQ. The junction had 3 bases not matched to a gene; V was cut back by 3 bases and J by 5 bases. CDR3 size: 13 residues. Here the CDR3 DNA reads TGTGCCAGCAGCCATCTGACAGGGACTGAAGCTTTCTTT. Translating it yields CASSHLTGTEAFF.

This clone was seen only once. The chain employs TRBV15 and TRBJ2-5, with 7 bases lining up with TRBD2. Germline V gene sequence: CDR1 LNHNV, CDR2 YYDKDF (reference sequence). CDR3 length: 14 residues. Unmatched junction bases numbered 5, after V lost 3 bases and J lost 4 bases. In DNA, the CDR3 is TGTGCCACCAGCAGGTGGACTAGACTAGAGACCCAGTACTTC. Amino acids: CATSRWTRLETQYF.

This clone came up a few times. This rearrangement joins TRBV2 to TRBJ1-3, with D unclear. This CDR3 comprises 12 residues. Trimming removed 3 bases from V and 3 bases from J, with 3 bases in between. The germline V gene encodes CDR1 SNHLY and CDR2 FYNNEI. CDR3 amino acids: CASSEGGNTIYF. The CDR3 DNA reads TGTGCCAGCAGTGAGGGTGGAAACACCATATATTTT.

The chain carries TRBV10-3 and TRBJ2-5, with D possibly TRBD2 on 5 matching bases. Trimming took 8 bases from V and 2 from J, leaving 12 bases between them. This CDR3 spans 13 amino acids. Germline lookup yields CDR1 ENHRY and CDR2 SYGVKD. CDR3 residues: CAIGSRGQETQYF. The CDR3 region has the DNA TGTGCCATCGGGAGCCGAGGGCAAGAGACCCAGTACTTC.

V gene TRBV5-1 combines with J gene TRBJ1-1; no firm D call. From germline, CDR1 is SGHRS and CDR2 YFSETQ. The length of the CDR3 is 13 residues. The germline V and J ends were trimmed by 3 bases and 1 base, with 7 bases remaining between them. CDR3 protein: CASSSDPNTEAFF. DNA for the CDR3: TGCGCCAGCAGCTCCGATCCGAACACTGAAGCTTTCTTT.

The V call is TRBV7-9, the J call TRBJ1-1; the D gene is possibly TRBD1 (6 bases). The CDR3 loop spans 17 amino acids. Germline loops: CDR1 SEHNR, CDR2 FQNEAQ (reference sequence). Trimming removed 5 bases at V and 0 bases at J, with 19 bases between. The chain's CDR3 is CASSPWGAGQLNTEAFF. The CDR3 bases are TGTGCCAGCAGCCCCTGGGGTGCTGGACAGTTGAACACTGAAGCTTTCTTT.

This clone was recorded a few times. The CDR3 reads CASSSGTANEQFF. The CDR3 DNA is TGTGCCAGCAGCTCCGGGACAGCCAATGAGCAGTTCTTC. V usage is TRBV7-8 and J usage is TRBJ2-1; 7 bases map to TRBD1. The CDR3 sequence is 13 residues long. The J segment lost 6 bases and the V segment lost 4 bases, leaving 3 bases of the junction unmatched. Germline-derived CDR1 and CDR2 are SGHVS and FQNEAQ.